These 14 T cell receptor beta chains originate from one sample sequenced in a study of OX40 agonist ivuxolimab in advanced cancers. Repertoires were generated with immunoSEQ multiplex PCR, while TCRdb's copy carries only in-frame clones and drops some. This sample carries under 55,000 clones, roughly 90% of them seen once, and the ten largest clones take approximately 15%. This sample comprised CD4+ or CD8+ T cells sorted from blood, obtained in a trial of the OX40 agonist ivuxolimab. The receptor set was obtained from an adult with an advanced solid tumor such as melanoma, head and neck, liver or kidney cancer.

The CDR3 DNA reads as TGTGCCATCGATGACCCGGCGGGGATGAACACTGAAGCTTTCTTT. This encodes CAIDDPAGMNTEAFF. V gene TRBV10-3 combines with J gene TRBJ1-1; D unclear. Trimming stripped 8 bases from V and 0 bases from J, with 16 bases between. Per germline, CDR1 ENHRY and CDR2 SYGVKD. This CDR3 is built from 15 residues.

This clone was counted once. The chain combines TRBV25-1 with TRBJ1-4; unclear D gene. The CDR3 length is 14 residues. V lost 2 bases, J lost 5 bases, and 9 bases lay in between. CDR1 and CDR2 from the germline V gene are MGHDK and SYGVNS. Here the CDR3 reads CASSEARYNEKLFF. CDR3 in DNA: TGTGCCAGCAGTGAAGCCCGGTACAATGAAAAACTGTTTTTT.

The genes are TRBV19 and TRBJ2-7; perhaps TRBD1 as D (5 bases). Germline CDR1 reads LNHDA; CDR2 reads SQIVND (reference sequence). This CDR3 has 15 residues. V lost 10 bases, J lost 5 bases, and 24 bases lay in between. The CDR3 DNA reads TGTGCCACCGCGGAAGGGGTGGGTTTAGGAAACGAGCAGTACTTC. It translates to CATAEGVGLGNEQYF.

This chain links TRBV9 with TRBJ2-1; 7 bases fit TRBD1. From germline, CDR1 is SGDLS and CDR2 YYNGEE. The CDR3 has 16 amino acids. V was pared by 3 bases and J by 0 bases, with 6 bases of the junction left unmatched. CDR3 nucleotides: TGTGCCAGCAGCGGGAGGACAGGAAGCTCCTACAATGAGCAGTTCTTC. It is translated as CASSGRTGSSYNEQFF.

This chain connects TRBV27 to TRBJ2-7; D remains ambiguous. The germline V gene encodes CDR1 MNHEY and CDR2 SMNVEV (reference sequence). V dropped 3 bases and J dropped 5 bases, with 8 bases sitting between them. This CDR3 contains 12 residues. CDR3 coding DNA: TGTGCCAGCAGTTTCTTAGGGAACGAGCAGTACTTC. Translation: CASSFLGNEQYF.

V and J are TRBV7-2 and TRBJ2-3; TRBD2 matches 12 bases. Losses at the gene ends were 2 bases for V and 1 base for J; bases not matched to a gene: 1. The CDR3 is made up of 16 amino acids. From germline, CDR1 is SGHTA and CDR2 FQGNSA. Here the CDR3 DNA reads TGTGCCAGCAGCTTATGGACTAGCGGGGGCACAGATACGCAGTATTTT. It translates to CASSLWTSGGTDTQYF.

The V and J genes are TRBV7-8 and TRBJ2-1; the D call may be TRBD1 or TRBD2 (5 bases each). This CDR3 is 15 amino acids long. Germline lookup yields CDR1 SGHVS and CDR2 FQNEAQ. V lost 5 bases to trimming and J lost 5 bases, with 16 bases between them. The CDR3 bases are TGTGCCAGCAGCCCCGGTGGGGGTTCCAACAATGAGCAGTTCTTC. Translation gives CASSPGGGSNNEQFF.

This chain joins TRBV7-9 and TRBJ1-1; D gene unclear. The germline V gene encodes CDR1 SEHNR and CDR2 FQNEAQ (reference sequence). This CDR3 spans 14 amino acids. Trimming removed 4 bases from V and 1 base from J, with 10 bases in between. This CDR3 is CASSSSLGNTEAFF. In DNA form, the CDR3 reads TGTGCCAGCAGCTCGTCCTTGGGGAACACTGAAGCTTTCTTT.

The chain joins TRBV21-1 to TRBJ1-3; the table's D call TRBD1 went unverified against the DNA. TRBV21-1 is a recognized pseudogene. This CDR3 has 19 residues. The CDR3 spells CASAHRVQDLRPSGNTIYF. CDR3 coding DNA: TGTGCCAGCGCTCACAGGGTGCAGGACCTACGGCCCTCTGGAAACACCATATATTTT.

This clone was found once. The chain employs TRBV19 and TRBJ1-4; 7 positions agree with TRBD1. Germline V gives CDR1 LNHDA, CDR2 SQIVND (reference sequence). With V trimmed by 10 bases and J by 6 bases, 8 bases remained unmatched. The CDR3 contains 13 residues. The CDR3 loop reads CATGQILHEKLFF. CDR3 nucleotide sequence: TGTGCCACGGGACAGATCCTGCATGAAAAACTGTTTTTT. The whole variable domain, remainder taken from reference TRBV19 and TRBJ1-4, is DGGITQSPKYLFRKEGQNVTLSCEQNLNHDAMYWYRQDPGQGLRLIYYSQIVNDFQKGDIAEGYSVSREKKESFPLTVTSAQKNPTAFYLCATGQILHEKLFFGSGTQLSVL.

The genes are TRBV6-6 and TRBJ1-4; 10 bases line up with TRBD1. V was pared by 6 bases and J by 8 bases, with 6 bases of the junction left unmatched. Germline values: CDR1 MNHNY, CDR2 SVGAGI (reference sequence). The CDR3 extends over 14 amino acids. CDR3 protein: CASRDRGIREKLFF. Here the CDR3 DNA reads TGTGCCAGCAGGGACAGGGGGATACGGGAAAAACTGTTTTTT.

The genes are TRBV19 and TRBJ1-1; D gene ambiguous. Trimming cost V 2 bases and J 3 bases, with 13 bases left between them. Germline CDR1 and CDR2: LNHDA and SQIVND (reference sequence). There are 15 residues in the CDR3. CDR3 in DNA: TGTGCCAGTAGTATAAATCCAGGACGGCACACTGAAGCTTTCTTT. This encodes CASSINPGRHTEAFF.

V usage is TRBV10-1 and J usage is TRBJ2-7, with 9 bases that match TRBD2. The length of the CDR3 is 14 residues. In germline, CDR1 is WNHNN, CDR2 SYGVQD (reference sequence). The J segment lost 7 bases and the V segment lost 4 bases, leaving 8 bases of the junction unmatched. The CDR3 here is CASSASGRRGEQYF. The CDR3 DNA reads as TGCGCCAGCAGTGCAAGCGGGAGGAGGGGAGAGCAGTACTTC.

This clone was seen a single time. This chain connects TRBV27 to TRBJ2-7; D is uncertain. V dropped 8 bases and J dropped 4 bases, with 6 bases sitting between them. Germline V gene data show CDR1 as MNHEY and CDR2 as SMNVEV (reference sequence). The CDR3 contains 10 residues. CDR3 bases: TGTGCCAGCGGAAATTACGAGCAGTACTTC. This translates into CASGNYEQYF.